The 8 T cell receptor beta chains in this list originate from one sample, sequenced in a study of blood T cells in healthy people across ages. A J-beta primer mix and a sample-barcoded 5' primer were used in a second PCR of about 6 to 12 cycles. TCRdb fed the 5' RACE reads into MiXCR, producing one record per CDR3 protein. The sample yields hundreds of thousands of distinct CDR3 sequences, about 56% seen once. Sample: blood. These receptor sequences come from a man aged 40-50 years in good health.

CDR3 amino acids: CASREPAGYEQYF. CDR3 nucleotide sequence: TGTGCCAGCAGAGAACCAGCGGGCTACGAGCAGTACTTC. The gene calls are TRBV6-2 or TRBV6-3 and TRBJ2-7; D might be TRBD2 (6 bases). Germline V gives CDR1 MNHEY, CDR2 SVGEGT. CDR3 length: 13 amino acids. V dropped 6 bases and J dropped 3 bases, with 12 bases sitting between them.

This clonotype was found a few times. The chain has TRBV24-1 and TRBJ2-1, with D perhaps matching TRBD2 (6 bases). Germline V gives CDR1 KGHDR, CDR2 SFDVKD. With 4 bases removed from V and 0 bases from J, the gap between germline ends came to 15 bases. The CDR3 length is 17 residues. CDR3 region: CATSDPSTSSSYNEQFF. The DNA for the CDR3 is TGTGCCACCAGTGACCCCTCGACTAGTAGCTCCTACAATGAGCAGTTCTTC.

This clonotype showed up just once. The J gene is TRBJ1-2, the V gene TRBV18; a weak D match, TRBD1 (6 bases). The CDR3 runs 14 residues. V gave up 4 bases and J gave up 1 base, with 10 bases separating them. The germline V gene has CDR1 KGHSH and CDR2 LQKENI. The CDR3 DNA is TGTGCCAGCTCACAAGGACAGAATAACTATGGCTACACCTTC. Translated: CASSQGQNNYGYTF.

This clonotype was observed a few times. This chain uses TRBV5-8 with TRBJ2-7; the D is unclear. V was pared by 0 bases and J by 6 bases, with 10 bases between. Germline CDR1 is SGHTS and CDR2 is YDEGEE. This CDR3 contains 13 residues. The CDR3 DNA reads TGTGCCAGCAGCTTGGTGACTTATTCCGAGCAGTACTTC. Translated: CASSLVTYSEQYF.

The CDR3 DNA is TGTGCCAGCAGCTTGCAACAGGGCTACGAGCAGTACGTC. Translated, it gives CASSLQQGYEQYV. The rearrangement uses TRBV12-3 or TRBV12-4 and TRBJ2-7; maybe TRBD1 (6 bases). CDR3 length: 13 residues. The V end lost 6 bases, the J end lost 3 bases, and 12 bases lay between the germline ends.

The genes are TRBV20-1 and TRBJ1-5, with D perhaps TRBD1 (5 bases). Per the germline V gene, CDR1 is DFQATT and CDR2 is SNEGSKA (reference sequence). Trimming took off 5 bases at V and 0 bases at J, with 17 bases between the two ends. This CDR3 is built from 16 residues. As DNA, the CDR3 is TGCAGTGCTTTTGGGGGGGAGGGGAATAGCAATCAGCCCCAGCATTTT. Its protein product is CSAFGGEGNSNQPQHF.

The chain carries TRBV6-6 and TRBJ2-1, with TRBD2 matching over 12 bases. This CDR3 spans 15 amino acids. Germline CDR1 MNHNY, CDR2 SVGAGI (reference sequence). After removal of 4 bases from V and 7 bases from J, the junction contained 5 bases not matched to a gene. In nucleotides, the CDR3 is TGTGCCAGCAGTTCCGTAGGACTAGCGGGAAATGAGCAGTTCTTC. This gives the protein CASSSVGLAGNEQFF.

This sequence joins TRBV7-2 and TRBJ1-6; tentatively, D is TRBD1 (6 bases). The CDR3 runs to 14 residues. Germline CDR1 SGHTA, CDR2 FQGNSA. V was pared by 4 bases and J by 7 bases, with 11 bases between. CDR3 amino acids: CASSSEGGNSPLHF. CDR3 bases: TGTGCCAGCAGCTCAGAGGGGGGAAATTCACCCCTCCACTTT.